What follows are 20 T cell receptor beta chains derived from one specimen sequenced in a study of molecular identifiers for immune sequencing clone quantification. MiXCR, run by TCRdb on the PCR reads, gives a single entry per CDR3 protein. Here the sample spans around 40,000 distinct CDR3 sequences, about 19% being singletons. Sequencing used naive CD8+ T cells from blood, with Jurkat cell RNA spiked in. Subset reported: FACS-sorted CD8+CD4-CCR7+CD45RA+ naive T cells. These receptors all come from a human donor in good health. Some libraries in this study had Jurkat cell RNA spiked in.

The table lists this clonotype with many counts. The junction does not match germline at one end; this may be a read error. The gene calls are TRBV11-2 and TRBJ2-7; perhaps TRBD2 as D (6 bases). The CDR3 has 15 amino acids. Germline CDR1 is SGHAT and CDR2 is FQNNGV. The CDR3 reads CASSLDTSPGYEQYF. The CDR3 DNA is TGTGCCAGCAGCCTAGACACTAGCCCCGGTTACGAGCAGTACTTC.

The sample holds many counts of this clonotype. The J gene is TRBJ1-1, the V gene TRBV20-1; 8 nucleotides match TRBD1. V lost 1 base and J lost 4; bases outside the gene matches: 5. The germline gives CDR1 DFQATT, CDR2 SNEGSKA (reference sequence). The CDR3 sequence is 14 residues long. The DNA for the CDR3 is TGCAGTGCTAGAGGGGACAGGTCGATCACTGAAGCTTTCTTT. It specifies CSARGDRSITEAFF.

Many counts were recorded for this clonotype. The CDR3 nucleotides are TGTGCCAGCAGTTTCGACAGGGGCGAGGAGACCCAGTACTTC. It codes for CASSFDRGEETQYF. This chain connects TRBV6-5 to TRBJ2-5; 8 bases fit TRBD1. This CDR3 has 14 residues. Per germline, CDR1 MNHEY and CDR2 SVGAGI. The V gene end was trimmed by 4 bases and the J gene end by 5 bases; junction bases not matched to a gene: 6.

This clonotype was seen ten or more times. CDR3 protein: CAWRNYEMPDTQYF. The CDR3 DNA reads as TGTGCCTGGAGAAATTACGAAATGCCAGATACGCAGTATTTT. This rearrangement joins TRBV30 to TRBJ2-3; D is unresolved. V was trimmed by 3 bases and J by 4 bases, leaving 14 bases between them. In germline, CDR1 is GTSNPN, CDR2 SVGIG (reference sequence). The CDR3 sequence is 14 residues long.

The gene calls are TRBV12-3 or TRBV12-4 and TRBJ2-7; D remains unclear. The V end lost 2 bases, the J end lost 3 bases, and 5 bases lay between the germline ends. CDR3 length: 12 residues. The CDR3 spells CASSLKVYEQYF. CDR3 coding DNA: TGTGCCAGCAGTTTAAAAGTCTACGAGCAGTACTTC.

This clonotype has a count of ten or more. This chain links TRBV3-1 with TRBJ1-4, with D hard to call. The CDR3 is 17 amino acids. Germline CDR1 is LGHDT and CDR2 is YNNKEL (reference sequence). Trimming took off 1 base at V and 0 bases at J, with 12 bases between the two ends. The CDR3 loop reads CASSQGLGISTNEKLFF. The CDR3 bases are TGTGCCAGCAGCCAAGGACTCGGAATCTCAACTAATGAAAAACTGTTTTTT.

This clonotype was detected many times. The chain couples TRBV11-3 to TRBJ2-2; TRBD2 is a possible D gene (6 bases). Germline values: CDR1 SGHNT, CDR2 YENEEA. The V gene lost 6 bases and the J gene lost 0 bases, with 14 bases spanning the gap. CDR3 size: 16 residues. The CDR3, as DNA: TGTGCCAGCAGACCACCGGGACTGACGAACACCGGGGAGCTGTTTTTT. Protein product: CASRPPGLTNTGELFF.

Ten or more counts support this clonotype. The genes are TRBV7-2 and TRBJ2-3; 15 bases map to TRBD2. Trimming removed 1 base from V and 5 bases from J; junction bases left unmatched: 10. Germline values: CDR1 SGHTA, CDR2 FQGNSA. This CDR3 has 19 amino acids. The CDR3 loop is CASSLVWGLAGGPGDTQYF. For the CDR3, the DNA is TGTGCCAGCAGCTTAGTTTGGGGACTAGCGGGAGGCCCTGGAGATACGCAGTATTTT.

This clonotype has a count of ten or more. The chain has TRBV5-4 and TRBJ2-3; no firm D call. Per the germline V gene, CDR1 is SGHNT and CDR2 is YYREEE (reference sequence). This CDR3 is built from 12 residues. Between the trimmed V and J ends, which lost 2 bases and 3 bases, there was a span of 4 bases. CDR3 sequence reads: CASSFGTDTQYF. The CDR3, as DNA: TGTGCCAGCAGCTTTGGAACAGATACGCAGTATTTT.

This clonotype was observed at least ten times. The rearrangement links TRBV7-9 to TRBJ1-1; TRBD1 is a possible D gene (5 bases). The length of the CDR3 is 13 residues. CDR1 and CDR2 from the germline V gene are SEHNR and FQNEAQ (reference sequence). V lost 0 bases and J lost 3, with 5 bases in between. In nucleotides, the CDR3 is TGTGCCAGCAGCTTAGCGGGGGACACTGAAGCTTTCTTT. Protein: CASSLAGDTEAFF. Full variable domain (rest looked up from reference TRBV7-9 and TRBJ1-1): DTGVSQNPRHKITKRGQNVTFRCDPISEHNRLYWYRQTLGQGPEFLTYFQNEAQLEKSRLLSDRFSAERPKGSFSTLEIQRTEQGDSAMYLCASSLAGDTEAFFGQGTRLTVV.

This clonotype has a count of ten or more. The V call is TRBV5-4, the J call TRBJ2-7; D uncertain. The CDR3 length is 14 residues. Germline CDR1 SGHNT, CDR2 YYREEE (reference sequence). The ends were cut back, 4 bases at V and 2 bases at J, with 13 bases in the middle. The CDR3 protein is CASSTGVAAYEQYF. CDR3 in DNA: TGTGCCAGCAGCACTGGAGTGGCAGCCTACGAGCAGTACTTC.

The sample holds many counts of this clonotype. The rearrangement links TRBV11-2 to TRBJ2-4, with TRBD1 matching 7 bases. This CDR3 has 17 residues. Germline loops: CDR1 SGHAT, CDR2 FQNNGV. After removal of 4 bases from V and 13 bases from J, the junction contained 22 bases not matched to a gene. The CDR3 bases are TGTGCCAGCAGCTCTCCGTTGACAGGGTTGACGATTGGTGGGCAGTACTTC. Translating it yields CASSSPLTGLTIGGQYF. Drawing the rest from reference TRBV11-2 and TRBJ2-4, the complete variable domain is EAGVAQSPRYKIIEKRQSVAFWCNPISGHATLYWYQQILGQGPKLLIQFQNNGVVDDSQLPKDRFSAERLKGVDSTLKIQPAKLEDSAVYLCASSSPLTGLTIGGQYFGAGTRLSVL.

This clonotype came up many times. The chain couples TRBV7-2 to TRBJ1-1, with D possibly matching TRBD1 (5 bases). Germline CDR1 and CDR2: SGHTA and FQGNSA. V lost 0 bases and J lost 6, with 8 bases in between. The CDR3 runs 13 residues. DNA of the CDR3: TGTGCCAGCAGCTTAGCGCAAGGGGCTGAAGCTTTCTTT. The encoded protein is CASSLAQGAEAFF. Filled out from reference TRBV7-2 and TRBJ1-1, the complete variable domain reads GAGVSQSPSNKVTEKGKDVELRCDPISGHTALYWYRQSLGQGLEFLIYFQGNSAPDKSGLPSDRFSAERTGGSVSTLTIQRTQQEDSAVYLCASSLAQGAEAFFGQGTRLTVV.

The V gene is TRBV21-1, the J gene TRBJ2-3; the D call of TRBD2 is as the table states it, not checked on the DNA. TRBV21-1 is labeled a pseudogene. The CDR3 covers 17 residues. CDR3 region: CASGKGGTSLLTDTQYF. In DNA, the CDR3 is TGTGCCAGCGGCAAAGGAGGCACTAGCCTTCTAACAGATACGCAGTACTTT.

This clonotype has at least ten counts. Here the CDR3 reads CASSPSGGFLNTEAFF. The CDR3 nucleotides read TGTGCCAGTAGCCCCAGCGGGGGATTCCTGAACACTGAAGCTTTCTTT. This chain joins TRBV19 and TRBJ1-1; tentatively, D is TRBD1 (5 bases). Germline CDR1 reads LNHDA; CDR2 reads SQIVND (reference sequence). Trimming took off 6 bases at V and 0 bases at J, with 17 bases between the two ends. The CDR3 has 16 amino acids. Supplemented by reference TRBV19 and TRBJ1-1, the full variable domain reads DGGITQSPKYLFRKEGQNVTLSCEQNLNHDAMYWYRQDPGQGLRLIYYSQIVNDFQKGDIAEGYSVSREKKESFPLTVTSAQKNPTAFYLCASSPSGGFLNTEAFFGQGTRLTVV.

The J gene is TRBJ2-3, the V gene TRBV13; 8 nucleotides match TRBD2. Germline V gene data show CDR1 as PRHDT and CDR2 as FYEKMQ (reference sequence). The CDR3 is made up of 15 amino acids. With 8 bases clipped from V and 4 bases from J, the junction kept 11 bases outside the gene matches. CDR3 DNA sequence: TGTGCCAGCGAGATAGCGGGAAGGGTATCAGATACGCAGTATTTT. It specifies CASEIAGRVSDTQYF. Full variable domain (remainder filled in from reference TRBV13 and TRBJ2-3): AAGVIQSPRHLIKEKRETATLKCYPIPRHDTVYWYQQGPGQDPQFLISFYEKMQSDKGSIPDRFSAQQFSDYHSELNMSSLELGDSALYFCASEIAGRVSDTQYFGPGTRLTVL.

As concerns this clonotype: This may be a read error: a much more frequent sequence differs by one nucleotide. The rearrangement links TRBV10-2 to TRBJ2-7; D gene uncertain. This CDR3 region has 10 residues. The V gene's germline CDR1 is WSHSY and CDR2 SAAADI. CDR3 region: CASGDYEQYF. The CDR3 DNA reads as TGCGCCAGCGGTGACTACGAGCAGTACTTC.

This CDR3 reads CASSLAVGGHTDTQYF. CDR3 nucleotide sequence: TGTGCCAGCAGCTTAGCGGTGGGCGGACACACAGATACGCAGTATTTT. The J gene is TRBJ2-3, the V gene TRBV7-2; D might be TRBD1 (5 bases). The CDR3 is 16 residues long. Deletions cut 0 bases from V and 2 bases from J, with 12 bases between. Germline V gene lookup returns CDR1 SGHTA and CDR2 FQGNSA.

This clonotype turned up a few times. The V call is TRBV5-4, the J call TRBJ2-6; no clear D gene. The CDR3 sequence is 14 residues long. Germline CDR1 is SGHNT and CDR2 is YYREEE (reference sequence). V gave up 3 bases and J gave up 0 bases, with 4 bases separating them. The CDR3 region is CASSYSSGANVLTF. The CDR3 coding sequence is TGTGCCAGCAGCTACAGCTCTGGGGCCAACGTCCTGACTTTC. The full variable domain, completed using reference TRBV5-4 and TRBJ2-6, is ETGVTQSPTHLIKTRGQQVTLRCSSQSGHNTVSWYQQALGQGPQFIFQYYREEENGRGNFPPRFSGLQFPNYSSELNVNALELDDSALYLCASSYSSGANVLTFGAGSRLTVL.

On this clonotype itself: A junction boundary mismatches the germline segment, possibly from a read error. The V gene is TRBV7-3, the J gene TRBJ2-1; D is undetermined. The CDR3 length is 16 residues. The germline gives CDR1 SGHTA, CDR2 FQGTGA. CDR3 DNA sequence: TGTGCCAGCAGCTCACTGACTGGCGGAACTTACAATGAGCAGCTCTTC. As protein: CASSSLTGGTYNEQLF.